The 20 T cell receptor beta chains in this list originate from one sample, sequenced in a study of cytomegalovirus exposure and HLA in healthy donors (dated by TCRdb to 2016 to 2017). The protocol used for the library was the immunoSEQ multiplex PCR assay. The multiplex PCR relied on a mix of 60 forward primers for TCR Vbeta segments and 13 reverse primers for TCR Jbeta segments. TCRdb provides this immuneACCESS table in a form limited to in-frame rearrangements. Some clones are lacking; in checked studies, under half of them reflect an unresolved V gene, and why the rest are absent is not known. For this sample there are 94,000 or so clones; just over 70% appear just once. The ten top clones hold approximately 7.8% of the sample. Sequencing was done on a sample of PBMCs. The receptors stem from a man aged 55 to 69 in good health and CMV-seronegative.

The V call is TRBV5-4, the J call TRBJ2-3; D perhaps matches TRBD2 (6 bases). Germline assignment: CDR1 SGHNT and CDR2 YYREEE (reference sequence). The germline V and J ends were trimmed by 1 base and 5 bases, with 11 bases remaining between them. This CDR3 is 14 amino acids long. This chain's CDR3 is CASSLPAGLDTQYF. CDR3 in DNA: TGTGCCAGCAGCTTGCCGGCGGGGCTAGATACGCAGTATTTT.

The V call is TRBV28, the J call TRBJ1-5; D gene uncertain. This CDR3 contains 15 residues. Trimming removed 4 bases from V and 4 bases from J, with 14 bases in between. Per germline, CDR1 MDHEN and CDR2 SYDVKM. The CDR3 coding sequence is TGTGCCAGCAGTTCCCCCGGCAAGCGGAATCAGCCCCAGCATTTT. Translating gives CASSSPGKRNQPQHF.

The rearrangement links TRBV6-1 to TRBJ2-5; the match to TRBD2 covers 15 bases. This CDR3 region has 19 residues. Germline V gives CDR1 MNHNS, CDR2 SASEGT. V gave up 1 base and J gave up 6 bases; unmatched junction bases: 12. This CDR3 reads CASSEGWTSGRATGKTQYF. CDR3 bases: TGTGCCAGCAGTGAAGGTTGGACTAGCGGGAGGGCCACGGGAAAGACCCAGTACTTC.

The rearrangement uses TRBV28 and TRBJ2-7; maybe TRBD2 (6 bases). The CDR3 extends over 15 amino acids. From germline, CDR1 is MDHEN and CDR2 SYDVKM. V lost 1 base and J 3 bases, leaving 13 bases between the germline ends. CDR3 amino acids: CASSLFGGKDYEQYF. CDR3 DNA: TGTGCCAGCAGTTTATTCGGGGGTAAGGACTACGAGCAGTACTTC.

This clone turned up a few times. This chain links TRBV2 with TRBJ1-1; tentatively, D is TRBD1 (6 bases). Trimming took 6 bases from V and 4 from J, leaving 12 bases between them. The CDR3 has 13 residues. Germline assignment: CDR1 SNHLY and CDR2 FYNNEI. The chain's CDR3 is CASSEGEPTEAFF. The DNA of the CDR3 is TGTGCCAGCAGCGAGGGGGAGCCCACTGAAGCTTTCTTT.

The chain is built from TRBV25-1 and TRBJ2-2; TRBD2 aligns across 8 bases. V was clipped by 1 base and J by 4 bases; unmatched bases: 8. The CDR3 runs 17 residues. Germline loops: CDR1 MGHDK, CDR2 SYGVNS. The chain's CDR3 is CASSESFSGGRTGELFF. CDR3 nucleotide sequence: TGTGCCAGCAGTGAATCGTTTTCGGGAGGGCGCACCGGGGAGCTGTTTTTT.

This chain links TRBV7-9 with TRBJ2-1; D is ambiguous. From germline, CDR1 is SEHNR and CDR2 FQNEAQ (reference sequence). The V end lost 6 bases, the J end lost 2 bases, and 14 bases lay between the germline ends. The CDR3 totals 15 residues. CDR3 sequence reads: CASSQTSSAYNEQFF. The CDR3 DNA follows: TGTGCCAGCAGTCAAACCTCTTCAGCCTACAATGAGCAGTTCTTC.

This clone showed up just a few times. This chain joins TRBV7-9 and TRBJ1-3; 8 bases agree with TRBD1. Germline CDR1 SEHNR, CDR2 FQNEAQ (reference sequence). V trimming: 4 bases; J trimming: 2 bases; junction bases outside the gene matches: 7. This CDR3 is built from 16 residues. The chain's CDR3 is CASSSRKQGAGNTIYF. DNA for the CDR3: TGTGCCAGCAGCTCGCGAAAACAGGGGGCTGGAAACACCATATATTTT.

This rearrangement joins TRBV2 to TRBJ2-7; 10 bases agree with TRBD1. The CDR3 runs 15 residues. The germline CDR1 and CDR2 sequences are SNHLY and FYNNEI. Unmatched junction bases numbered 6, after V lost 5 bases and J lost 2 bases. The DNA of the CDR3 is TGTGCCAGCAGTACTCCCGGGACAGGGGCCTACGAGCAGTACTTC. It encodes CASSTPGTGAYEQYF. The complete variable domain, with remaining parts taken from reference TRBV2 and TRBJ2-7, reads EPEVTQTPSHQVTQMGQEVILRCVPISNHLYFYWYRQILGQKVEFLVSFYNNEISEKSEIFDDQFSVERPDGSNFTLKIRSTKLEDSAMYFCASSTPGTGAYEQYFGPGTRLTVT.

The rearrangement links TRBV13 to TRBJ2-3; D is possibly TRBD1 (5 bases). CDR1 and CDR2 (germline): PRHDT, FYEKMQ (reference sequence). CDR3 size: 13 residues. Between the trimmed V and J ends, which lost 6 bases and 9 bases, there was a span of 16 bases. Here the CDR3 reads CASRHAAGNTQYF. CDR3 nucleotide sequence: TGTGCCAGCAGACACGCGGCAGGGAACACGCAGTATTTT.

The V gene is TRBV5-1, the J gene TRBJ2-1; TRBD2 aligns across 7 bases. This CDR3 spans 16 amino acids. J lost 9 bases, V lost 4 bases, and 16 bases had no gene match. Germline V CDR1 and CDR2: SGHRS, YFSETQ. CDR3 region: CASSPRLAASEIEQFF. The CDR3 bases are TGCGCCAGCAGCCCGAGGCTAGCGGCCTCAGAGATTGAGCAGTTCTTC.

The gene calls are TRBV2 and TRBJ2-5, with 8 positions matching TRBD1. Germline values: CDR1 SNHLY, CDR2 FYNNEI. Germline trimming cut 6 bases from V and 7 bases from J; bases unmatched to any gene: 7. The length of the CDR3 is 13 residues. The CDR3 loop reads CASSPDRDGTQYF. CDR3 bases: TGTGCCAGCAGCCCGGACAGGGATGGGACCCAGTACTTC.

This chain connects TRBV11-3 to TRBJ2-2; 12 nucleotides match TRBD1. The CDR3 has 15 amino acids. After removal of 5 bases from V and 8 bases from J, the junction contained 6 bases not matched to a gene. Germline loops: CDR1 SGHNT, CDR2 YENEEA. The CDR3 loop reads CASSPRDRGPGELFF. CDR3 coding DNA: TGTGCCAGCAGCCCCCGGGACAGGGGGCCGGGGGAGCTGTTTTTT.

The chain recombines TRBV10-2 with TRBJ1-5; D call uncertain. The ends were cut back, 5 bases at V and 2 bases at J, with 10 bases in the middle. Germline loops: CDR1 WSHSY, CDR2 SAAADI. The CDR3 covers 14 residues. The CDR3 coding sequence is TGCGCCAGCAGTTTTCCGGGTGGCAATCAGCCCCAGCATTTT. Protein: CASSFPGGNQPQHF.

The chain has TRBV5-4 and TRBJ1-2; perhaps TRBD1 as D (6 bases). V lost 4 bases, J lost 8 bases, and 18 bases lay in between. This CDR3 spans 14 amino acids. Germline V lookup: CDR1 SGHNT, CDR2 YYREEE (reference sequence). CDR3: CASSQTGSSIGYTF. CDR3 nucleotide sequence: TGTGCCAGCAGCCAAACAGGGTCGTCGATCGGCTACACCTTC.

The V gene is TRBV7-8, the J gene TRBJ2-7; D perhaps matches TRBD1 (5 bases). The length of the CDR3 is 16 residues. Looked up from germline, CDR1 is SGHVS and CDR2 is FQNEAQ. Trimming shortened V by 5 bases and J by 2 bases, and 19 bases separated the two germline ends. In nucleotides, the CDR3 is TGTGCCAGCAGCGGTAAAGGAAAAGGGGTACCCTACGAGCAGTACTTC. Translated, it gives CASSGKGKGVPYEQYF.

The chain uses TRBV10-2 and TRBJ1-6, with D perhaps TRBD1 (6 bases). Germline V lookup: CDR1 WSHSY, CDR2 SAAADI. The CDR3 length is 15 residues. V was pared by 5 bases and J by 7 bases, with 15 bases between. CDR3 loop: CASSLTGPSNSPLHF. CDR3 nucleotides: TGCGCCAGCAGTCTGACAGGCCCTTCCAATTCACCCCTCCACTTT.

The CDR3 region is CASSLVRSYEQYF. The CDR3 DNA reads as TGTGCCAGCAGCTTAGTCCGTTCCTACGAGCAGTACTTC. The V gene is TRBV7-8, the J gene TRBJ2-7, with D uncertain. Germline lookup yields CDR1 SGHVS and CDR2 FQNEAQ. This CDR3 has 13 residues. V was cut by 1 base and J by 1 base, with 5 bases left in between.

DNA of the CDR3: TGTGCCAGCAGTGAAGCGGCCAATGAGCAGTTCTTC. Encoded protein: CASSEAANEQFF. This chain links TRBV6-1 with TRBJ2-1; D remains ambiguous. The V gene's germline CDR1 is MNHNS and CDR2 SASEGT. The CDR3 consists of 12 residues. The V end lost 0 bases, the J end lost 6 bases, and 3 bases lay between the germline ends.

V and J are TRBV2 and TRBJ2-7, with D possibly being TRBD2 (6 bases). Germline V lookup: CDR1 SNHLY, CDR2 FYNNEI. V lost 8 bases, J lost 0 bases, and 14 bases lay in between. This CDR3 has 14 amino acids. In nucleotides, the CDR3 is TGTGCCAGCTCCGAACGCGGGACCTCCTACGAGCAGTACTTC. As protein: CASSERGTSYEQYF. Looking up the rest from reference TRBV2 and TRBJ2-7 gives the full variable domain: EPEVTQTPSHQVTQMGQEVILRCVPISNHLYFYWYRQILGQKVEFLVSFYNNEISEKSEIFDDQFSVERPDGSNFTLKIRSTKLEDSAMYFCASSERGTSYEQYFGPGTRLTVT.